Following are 5 T cell receptor beta chains from one sample sequenced in a study of response to subunit inactivated influenza vaccine. TCRdb passed the RT-PCR reads through MiXCR, listing each CDR3 protein once. Of 500,000 to 650,000 distinct CDR3 sequences listed, less than 10% were seen once; the top ten hold under 15%. The sequenced sample was PBMCs from blood, obtained roughly 24 months after vaccination. These receptor sequences come from a man between 50 and 70 years old who received an inactivated influenza vaccine.

This chain connects TRBV18 to TRBJ2-3, with D tentatively TRBD1 (5 bases). Germline loops: CDR1 KGHSH, CDR2 LQKENI. V gave up 0 bases and J gave up 4 bases, with 17 bases separating them. This CDR3 contains 17 residues. In DNA, the CDR3 is TGTGCCAGCTCACCACCAGGACACATCAGTGGCCCAGATACGCAGTATTTT. This translates into CASSPPGHISGPDTQYF.

This clonotype was picked up many times. V is TRBV12-3 or TRBV12-4 and J is TRBJ2-6; D unresolved. This CDR3 spans 15 amino acids. Between the trimmed V and J ends, which lost 5 bases and 1 base, there was a span of 9 bases. Here the CDR3 DNA reads TGTGCCAGCAGTCCCCCTACTTCTGGGGCCAACGTCCTGACTTTC. This translates into CASSPPTSGANVLTF.

The CDR3: CSARERGSFNQPQHF. CDR3 nucleotide sequence: TGCAGTGCTAGAGAACGGGGCAGCTTCAATCAGCCCCAGCATTTT. The rearrangement uses TRBV20-1 and TRBJ1-5; D is perhaps TRBD1 (5 bases). The germline V and J ends were trimmed by 0 bases and 3 bases, with 12 bases remaining between them. Germline CDR1 reads DFQATT; CDR2 reads SNEGSKA (reference sequence). CDR3 size: 15 residues.

The sample holds many counts of this clonotype. The chain recombines TRBV24-1 with TRBJ2-5; TRBD2 agrees at 7 bases. The CDR3 has 18 residues. Germline CDR1 is KGHDR and CDR2 is SFDVKD. Trimming removed 2 bases from V and 2 bases from J; junction bases left unmatched: 13. The CDR3 protein is CATSDSKDASGIQETQYF. The DNA of the CDR3 is TGTGCCACCAGTGATTCGAAGGACGCTAGCGGAATACAAGAGACCCAGTACTTC.

This clonotype was counted ten times or more. V gene TRBV27 combines with J gene TRBJ2-1; D is unresolved. This CDR3 has 16 residues. V was cut by 5 bases and J by 0 bases, with 14 bases left in between. Germline V CDR1 and CDR2: MNHEY, SMNVEV (reference sequence). CDR3 region: CASSAHQLSSYNEQFF. The DNA for the CDR3 is TGTGCCAGCAGTGCACACCAACTGAGCTCCTACAATGAGCAGTTCTTC.